The sequence of this TCR beta chain was determined in a study of T-cell memory formation after mild COVID-19. Study findings and constraints: Memory cells collected pre-infection included some clones that later responded, suggesting cross-reactive memory joined.

One entry per CDR3 protein results from TCRdb running MiXCR on the 5' RACE reads. Here the sample spans around 370,000 distinct CDR3 sequences, 20% to 25% being singletons. A word on this clonotype: The antigen is not known.

The germline gives CDR1 SEHNR, CDR2 FQNEAQ (reference sequence). CDR3 length: 11 residues. The ends were cut back, 0 bases at V and 8 bases at J, with 4 bases in the middle. The sequence derives from an adult woman who had mild COVID-19 (a few samples of this study predate the infection). Cell type and time point are not known. The sequenced sample consisted of PBMCs or a T cell subset sorted from them (not recorded which). The rearrangement joins TRBV7-9 to TRBJ1-1; no clear D. The CDR3, as DNA: TGTGCCAGCAGCTTAGCCCCAGAAGCTTTCTTT. It encodes CASSLAPEAFF.